This T cell receptor (beta chain) comes out of a study of molecular identifiers for immune sequencing clone quantification. TCRdb independently ran MiXCR on the PCR reads; one entry per CDR3 protein. Of about 510,000 distinct CDR3 sequences listed, about a fifth are singletons. This CDR3 has 16 amino acids. V gave up 0 bases and J gave up 5 bases; unmatched junction bases: 7. In germline, CDR1 is DFQATT, CDR2 SNEGSKA (reference sequence). The material sequenced was naive CD8+ T cells from blood, with Jurkat cell RNA spiked in. Sample subset: FACS-sorted CD8+CD4-CCR7+CD45RA+ naive T cells. The chain employs TRBV20-1 and TRBJ2-2; the match to TRBD1 covers 9 bases. This receptor was taken from a human donor in good health. Some libraries in this study had Jurkat cell RNA spiked in. CDR3 protein: CSARDPGTGITGELFF. The CDR3 DNA is TGCAGTGCTAGAGATCCCGGGACAGGGATTACCGGGGAGCTGTTTTTT.